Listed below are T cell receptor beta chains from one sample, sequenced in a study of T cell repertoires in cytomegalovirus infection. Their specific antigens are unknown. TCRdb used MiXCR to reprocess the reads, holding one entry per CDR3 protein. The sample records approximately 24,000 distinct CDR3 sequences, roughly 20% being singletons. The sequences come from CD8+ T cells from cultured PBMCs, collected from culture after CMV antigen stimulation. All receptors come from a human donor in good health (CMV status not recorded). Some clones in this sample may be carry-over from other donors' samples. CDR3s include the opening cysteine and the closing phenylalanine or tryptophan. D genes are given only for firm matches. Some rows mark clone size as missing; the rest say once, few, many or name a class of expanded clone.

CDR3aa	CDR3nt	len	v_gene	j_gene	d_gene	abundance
CASSRGTGVYEQYF	TGTGCCAGCAGTCGCGGGACAGGGGTTTACGAGCAGTACTTC	14	TRBV12-3/TRBV12-4	TRBJ2-7	TRBD1	-
CASSEALLADEQYF	TGTGCCAGCAGTGAAGCGCTTCTAGCGGACGAGCAGTACTTC	14	TRBV6-1	TRBJ2-7	TRBD2	-
CSGGQGESTDTQYF	TGCAGCGGGGGACAGGGGGAATCCACAGATACGCAGTATTTT	14	TRBV29-1	TRBJ2-3	TRBD1	-
CASSLWGGGTEPQHF	TGTGCCAGCAGCCTCTGGGGGGGGGGTACTGAGCCCCAGCATTTT	15	TRBV6-8	TRBJ1-5	-	few
CASSQDSWGGRGEQFF	TGCGCCAGCAGCCAAGATTCGTGGGGGGGCCGCGGAGAGCAGTTCTTC	16	TRBV4-1	TRBJ2-1	-	many
CASRKTTNEKLFF	TGTGCCAGTAGGAAAACAACTAATGAAAAACTGTTTTTT	13	TRBV19	TRBJ1-4	-	many
CALLTNTGELFF	TGTGCCCTCTTGACCAACACCGGGGAGCTGTTTTTT	12	TRBV7-6	TRBJ2-2	-	few
CASSQDKQGVPYEQYF	TGTGCCAGCAGCCAAGATAAACAGGGTGTTCCGTACGAGCAGTACTTC	16	TRBV4-2	TRBJ2-7	-	few
CASSDSAWGYGYTF	TGTGCCAGCAGTGACTCTGCCTGGGGCTATGGCTACACCTTC	14	TRBV25-1	TRBJ1-2	-	-
CASSEALTVGYSPLHF	TGTGCCAGCAGTGAAGCTTTGACAGTCGGGTATTCACCCCTCCACTTT	16	TRBV6-1	TRBJ1-6	-	-
CASSPHRTSDANTGELFF	TGTGCCAGCAGCCCCCATAGGACTAGCGACGCGAACACCGGGGAGCTGTTTTTT	18	TRBV7-9	TRBJ2-2	TRBD2	-
CSAPGENTEAFF	TGCAGTGCCCCGGGAGAGAACACTGAAGCTTTCTTT	12	TRBV20-1	TRBJ1-1	-	-
CASSQRTSGQETQYF	TGTGCCAGCAGCCAGCGGACTAGCGGACAAGAGACCCAGTACTTC	15	TRBV14	TRBJ2-5	TRBD2	-
CASSPGPYGNQPQHF	TGTGCCAGCAGCCCGGGACCTTATGGGAATCAGCCCCAGCATTTT	15	TRBV6-1	TRBJ1-5	-	-
CASSRGETVTDTQYF	TGTGCCAGCTCCCGTGGGGAGACAGTGACAGATACGCAGTATTTT	15	TRBV18	TRBJ2-3	-	-
CAKLQGANYGYTF	TGTGCCAAATTACAGGGGGCAAACTATGGCTACACCTTC	13	TRBV2	TRBJ1-2	TRBD1	-
CASQNLNTGELFF	TGTGCCAGCCAAAACCTAAACACCGGGGAGCTGTTTTTT	13	TRBV6-2/TRBV6-3	TRBJ2-2	-	few
CASNFAPSTDTQYF	TGTGCCAGCAATTTCGCACCTAGCACAGATACGCAGTATTTT	14	TRBV28	TRBJ2-3	-	many
CASSETLRSGANVLTF	TGTGCCAGCAGTGAAACACTCCGCTCTGGGGCCAACGTCCTGACTTTC	16	TRBV6-4	TRBJ2-6	-	-
CASSSSTGGGAFF	TGTGCCAGCAGCTCCTCCACGGGAGGGGGTGCTTTCTTT	13	TRBV7-3	TRBJ1-1	-	-
CASSLGTGDGYTF	TGTGCCAGCAGTTTAGGAACAGGAGATGGCTACACCTTC	13	TRBV27	TRBJ1-2	-	many
CASSPYDRGESYEQYF	TGTGCCAGCAGCCCGTACGACAGGGGAGAGTCCTACGAGCAGTACTTC	16	TRBV7-9	TRBJ2-7	TRBD1	-
CASSTKYGQGGKWNTEAFF	TGTGCCAGTAGTACTAAATACGGACAGGGTGGTAAGTGGAACACTGAAGCTTTCTTT	19	TRBV19	TRBJ1-1	TRBD1	-
CASSNPGQGHYEQYF	TGTGCCAGCAGCAACCCGGGACAGGGACACTACGAGCAGTACTTC	15	TRBV5-4	TRBJ2-7	TRBD1	few
CASSLGDSLEQYF	TGTGCCAGCAGCTTAGGTGACAGCCTCGAGCAGTACTTC	13	TRBV7-6	TRBJ2-7	-	-
CSVHGEGGFEQYF	TGCAGCGTCCACGGGGAAGGGGGCTTCGAGCAGTACTTC	13	TRBV29-1	TRBJ2-7	TRBD1	-
CASSLAVQVDGYTF	TGTGCCAGCAGCTTAGCGGTGCAGGTAGATGGCTACACCTTC	14	TRBV7-9	TRBJ1-2	-	few
CATSRDILDRANSPLHF	TGTGCCACCAGCAGAGATATTTTGGACAGAGCAAATTCACCCCTCCACTTT	17	TRBV15	TRBJ1-6	-	-
CASGQAYEQYF	TGTGCTTCGGGACAGGCCTACGAGCAGTACTTC	11	TRBV6-2/TRBV6-3	TRBJ2-7	TRBD1	many
CASSYSWSVRTDTQYF	TGTGCCAGCAGTTACTCGTGGTCAGTACGCACAGATACGCAGTATTTT	16	TRBV6-2/TRBV6-3	TRBJ2-3	-	many
CASSLTSRGSYEQYF	TGTGCCAGCAGCTTAACGTCCAGAGGCTCCTACGAGCAGTACTTC	15	TRBV7-3	TRBJ2-7	-	few
CATSEGTSTNTGELFF	TGTGCCACCAGTGAGGGGACATCCACGAACACCGGGGAGCTGTTTTTT	16	TRBV24-1	TRBJ2-2	-	-
CASSYSGTHRDEQYF	TGTGCCAGCAGTTACTCCGGGACACATAGGGACGAGCAGTACTTC	15	TRBV6-5	TRBJ2-7	-	-
CASSILWNAYNEQFF	TGTGCCAGTAGTATTTTATGGAACGCCTACAATGAGCAGTTCTTC	15	TRBV19	TRBJ2-1	-	-
CASSLGATTKETQYF	TGTGCCAGCAGCTTAGGCGCTACAACCAAGGAGACCCAGTACTTC	15	TRBV7-2	TRBJ2-5	-	few
CSARGRYSYEQYF	TGCAGTGCTAGAGGACGGTACTCCTACGAGCAGTACTTC	13	TRBV20-1	TRBJ2-7	-	many
CASSIKTGTANTGELFF	TGTGCCAGCAGTATTAAAACCGGGACGGCGAACACCGGGGAGCTGTTTTTT	17	TRBV28	TRBJ2-2	-	few
CASSPGAGEDHSAAFF	TGTGCCAGCAGCCCAGGGGCAGGGGAAGACCACTCTGCCGCTTTCTTT	16	TRBV7-9	TRBJ1-1	-	many
CASSFLTGPATTGNEQFF	TGCGCCAGCAGCTTTTTGACAGGGCCTGCAACTACTGGCAATGAGCAGTTCTTC	18	TRBV5-1	TRBJ2-1	TRBD1	-
CAWSPRLAGGALPTGELFF	TGTGCCTGGAGTCCAAGACTAGCGGGGGGAGCTCTTCCCACCGGGGAGCTGTTTTTT	19	TRBV30	TRBJ2-2	TRBD2	many
CASSPRGTDTQYF	TGTGCCAGCAGCCCCAGGGGCACAGATACGCAGTATTTT	13	TRBV11-3	TRBJ2-3	-	once
CASSFGGGGDIQYF	TGTGCCAGCAGTTTTGGCGGGGGTGGGGACATTCAGTACTTC	14	TRBV12-3/TRBV12-4	TRBJ2-4	TRBD2	many
CASSFAGQGNNEQFF	TGTGCCAGCAGCTTTGCAGGACAGGGGAACAATGAGCAGTTCTTC	15	TRBV13	TRBJ2-1	TRBD1	-
CASSLLHPRETQYF	TGCGCCAGCAGCTTATTACACCCGCGAGAGACCCAGTACTTC	14	TRBV5-1	TRBJ2-5	-	few
CSARGAGDRSYNEQFF	TGCAGTGCTAGAGGGGCGGGGGACAGGTCCTACAATGAGCAGTTCTTC	16	TRBV20-1	TRBJ2-1	-	-
CASSSLGTGVPGNTIYF	TGTGCCAGCAGTTCCTTGGGGACAGGGGTCCCTGGAAACACCATATATTTT	17	TRBV6-6	TRBJ1-3	TRBD1	-